What follows are 30 T cell receptor beta chains derived from one specimen sequenced in a study of technical replicates of blood from four donors (dated by TCRdb to about 2017). The receptor library was made with the immunoSEQ multiplex PCR assay. TCRdb limited this immuneACCESS table to in-frame rearrangements with V and J called. A share of clones is missing; checked studies link under half to unresolved V genes, and the rest is unexplained. The sample records under 65,000 clones, 70% to 90% of which are singletons. Around 5.1% of the sample is taken by the ten largest. Sequenced sample: PBMCs. The receptors derive from a human donor in good health. Some clones in this sample may be carry-over from other donors' samples.

The count of this clone is one. CDR3 in DNA: TGTGCCAGCAGCTCCTTAGCAGTATTCGGGGAGCTGTTTTTT. Encoded protein: CASSSLAVFGELFF. V is TRBV7-9 and J is TRBJ2-2; no definite D call. CDR1 is SEHNR, CDR2 FQNEAQ, per germline (reference sequence). The CDR3 is made up of 14 amino acids. Trimming cost V 4 bases and J 7 bases, with 13 bases left between them.

This chain links TRBV29-1 with TRBJ2-2; D is unresolved. Trimming shortened V by 6 bases and J by 4 bases, and 9 bases separated the two germline ends. Germline loops: CDR1 SQVTM, CDR2 ANQGSEA. This CDR3 has 12 residues. The CDR3 spells CSVFSFTGELFF. CDR3 nucleotides: TGCAGCGTCTTTTCCTTCACCGGGGAGCTGTTTTTT.

This clone was counted between two and nine times. The V gene is TRBV28, the J gene TRBJ1-1; the D is unclear. V dropped 6 bases and J dropped 0 bases, with 14 bases sitting between them. CDR3 size: 15 residues. Germline V lookup: CDR1 MDHEN, CDR2 SYDVKM. CDR3 nucleotides: TGTGCCAGCAGCCTGCGGGCAGAACTGAACACTGAAGCTTTCTTT. The encoded protein is CASSLRAELNTEAFF.

This clone was picked up a small number of times. V and J are TRBV5-1 and TRBJ1-1; no definite D call. The CDR3 extends over 15 amino acids. Trimming cost V 2 bases and J 1 base, with 12 bases left between them. Germline assignment: CDR1 SGHRS and CDR2 YFSETQ. The CDR3 nucleotides read TGCGCCAGCAGCTTTACCGGGTATGGGAACACTGAAGCTTTCTTT. It yields the protein CASSFTGYGNTEAFF.

This clone was found once. The rearrangement uses TRBV9 and TRBJ2-7; 14 nucleotides agree with TRBD2. The germline CDR1 and CDR2 sequences are SGDLS and YYNGEE. V lost 3 bases and J lost 2; bases outside the gene matches: 1. The CDR3 loop spans 15 amino acids. This CDR3 is CASSGTSGGPYEQYF. In nucleotides, the CDR3 is TGTGCCAGCAGCGGGACTAGCGGGGGGCCCTACGAGCAGTACTTC.

The rearrangement links TRBV4-3 to TRBJ1-2, with D uncertain. The V and J ends lost 0 bases and 8 bases respectively, with 10 bases between them. The V gene's germline CDR1 is LGHNA and CDR2 YSLEER. The CDR3 spans 13 residues. The CDR3 reads CASSQDSSEGYTF. For the CDR3, the DNA is TGCGCCAGCAGCCAAGACAGTAGCGAGGGCTACACCTTC.

The chain combines TRBV5-6 with TRBJ2-7; TRBD2 matches 12 bases. The V gene's germline CDR1 is SGHDT and CDR2 YYEEEE. V lost 4 bases, J lost 4 bases, and 6 bases stayed unmatched. This CDR3 spans 15 amino acids. DNA of the CDR3: TGTGCCAGCAGCGCGACTAGCGGGAGTTGGTACGAGCAGTACTTC. It yields the protein CASSATSGSWYEQYF. The full variable domain, its missing parts supplied by reference TRBV5-6 and TRBJ2-7, is DAGVTQSPTHLIKTRGQQVTLRCSPKSGHDTVSWYQQALGQGPQFIFQYYEEEERQRGNFPDRFSGHQFPNYSSELNVNALLLGDSALYLCASSATSGSWYEQYFGPGTRLTVT.

The chain recombines TRBV9 with TRBJ2-4; 7 nucleotides align to TRBD2. V trimming: 4 bases; J trimming: 7 bases; junction bases outside the gene matches: 5. Per the germline V gene, CDR1 is SGDLS and CDR2 is YYNGEE. The CDR3 runs 13 residues. CDR3 protein: CASSPPGGNIQYF. CDR3 coding DNA: TGTGCCAGCAGCCCTCCGGGGGGTAACATTCAGTACTTC.

The chain couples TRBV25-1 to TRBJ1-1; D is perhaps TRBD1 (6 bases). Germline V lookup: CDR1 MGHDK, CDR2 SYGVNS. The CDR3 spans 15 residues. Deletions cut 3 bases from V and 4 bases from J, with 15 bases between. The CDR3 nucleotides are TGTGCCAGCAGTGACCCGGGGGGCCCGGTCACTGAAGCTTTCTTT. Translating it yields CASSDPGGPVTEAFF. Filled out from reference TRBV25-1 and TRBJ1-1, the complete variable domain reads EADIYQTPRYLVIGTGKKITLECSQTMGHDKMYWYQQDPGMELHLIHYSYGVNSTEKGDLSSESTVSRIRTEHFPLTLESARPSHTSQYLCASSDPGGPVTEAFFGQGTRLTVV.

V and J are TRBV7-8 and TRBJ2-2; TRBD1 is a possible D gene (5 bases). Germline V lookup: CDR1 SGHVS, CDR2 FQNEAQ. Trimming took off 0 bases at V and 3 bases at J, with 8 bases between the two ends. The CDR3 is 15 amino acids. CDR3 DNA: TGTGCCAGCAGCTTAGCAGGGGCGGACACCGGGGAGCTGTTTTTT. Translating it yields CASSLAGADTGELFF.

The chain carries TRBV6-5 and TRBJ2-5; 8 nucleotides line up with TRBD2. CDR3 length equals 12 residues. Per the germline V gene, CDR1 is MNHEY and CDR2 is SVGAGI. Trimming at V came to 10 bases and at J to 5 bases, leaving 6 bases not matched to a gene. The CDR3 region is CATSAGEETQYF. CDR3 DNA: TGTGCCACCTCAGCGGGAGAGGAGACCCAGTACTTC.

The chain employs TRBV5-4 and TRBJ2-7; 7 bases match TRBD2. The CDR3 has 15 amino acids. V lost 0 bases, J lost 1 base, and 4 bases stayed unmatched. Germline V gives CDR1 SGHNT, CDR2 YYREEE (reference sequence). As DNA, the CDR3 is TGTGCCAGCAGCTTGGGCTTCGGGGGGTCCTACGAGCAGTACTTC. Translation gives CASSLGFGGSYEQYF.

This clone was seen just once. The rearrangement uses TRBV6-1 and TRBJ1-2, with TRBD1 identical over 8 bases. J was trimmed by 1 base and V by 0 bases; bases with no gene match: 7. CDR1 and CDR2 from the germline V gene are MNHNS and SASEGT. This CDR3 spans 17 amino acids. The CDR3 loop is CASSEADRDPYNYGYTF. In DNA form, the CDR3 reads TGTGCCAGCAGTGAAGCGGACAGGGACCCCTATAACTATGGCTACACCTTC.

V is TRBV7-7 and J is TRBJ2-1; 7 nucleotides align to TRBD1. The V segment lost 5 bases and the J segment 4 bases; nucleotides outside the gene matches: 8. The CDR3 extends over 15 amino acids. From germline, CDR1 is SSHAT and CDR2 FNYEAQ (reference sequence). CDR3 in amino acids: CASSPLRTGYNEQFF. The CDR3 DNA is TGTGCCAGCAGCCCCTTGAGGACAGGTTACAATGAGCAGTTCTTC. The whole variable domain, remainder taken from reference TRBV7-7 and TRBJ2-1, is GAGVSQSPRYKVTKRGQDVTLRCDPISSHATLYWYQQALGQGPEFLTYFNYEAQPDKSGLPSDRFSAERPEGSISTLTIQRTEQRDSAMYRCASSPLRTGYNEQFFGPGTRLTVL.

J is TRBJ1-2 and V is TRBV10-3, with a weak D call TRBD1 (6 bases). V lost 7 bases and J lost 2, with 14 bases in between. CDR3 length: 14 amino acids. CDR1 is ENHRY and CDR2 is SYGVKD in the germline V gene. DNA of the CDR3: TGTGCCATCACCGAGTCGGACAGAAACTATGGCTACACCTTC. It codes for CAITESDRNYGYTF.

The rearrangement joins TRBV6-1 to TRBJ2-5, with TRBD2 identical over 11 bases. Germline values: CDR1 MNHNS, CDR2 SASEGT. The junction had 6 bases not matched to a gene; V was cut back by 4 bases and J by 2 bases. The CDR3 length is 16 residues. The CDR3 sequence is CASSVIAGGAQETQYF. For the CDR3, the DNA is TGTGCCAGCAGTGTGATAGCGGGAGGGGCGCAAGAGACCCAGTACTTC.

This clone was seen just once. The V call is TRBV7-2, the J call TRBJ2-1, with 10 bases aligning to TRBD2. This CDR3 has 16 residues. Germline-derived CDR1 and CDR2 are SGHTA and FQGNSA. Trimming removed 2 bases from V and 10 bases from J; junction bases left unmatched: 11. CDR3 sequence reads: CASSLHEAGGGYEQFF. CDR3 nucleotide sequence: TGTGCCAGCAGCTTACACGAAGCGGGAGGGGGCTACGAGCAGTTCTTC.

This chain links TRBV4-3 with TRBJ1-2; D is possibly TRBD1 (6 bases). The CDR3 loop spans 14 amino acids. V was shortened by 1 base and J by 7 bases, with 13 bases between the two germline ends. Germline assignment: CDR1 LGHNA and CDR2 YSLEER. The CDR3 DNA reads as TGCGCCAGCAGCCAAGCGTCAGGGGAGAGTGGCTACACCTTC. Its translation: CASSQASGESGYTF.

V usage is TRBV6-1 and J usage is TRBJ2-4; 10 bases are a match to TRBD2. The CDR3 runs 16 residues. V shed 1 base, J shed 9 bases, and the junction held 9 bases outside the gene matches. CDR1 and CDR2 from the germline V gene are MNHNS and SASEGT. As DNA, the CDR3 is TGTGCCAGCAGTGAAGAGAAGCGGGGGGGCCGTGGCATTCAGTACTTC. This encodes CASSEEKRGGRGIQYF.

The chain combines TRBV7-8 with TRBJ2-5; D may be TRBD1 (6 bases). The V gene lost 5 bases and the J gene lost 2 bases, with 15 bases spanning the gap. CDR3 size: 15 residues. CDR1 SGHVS and CDR2 FQNEAQ come from the germline V gene. CDR3 bases: TGTGCCAGCAGCCCGGCCCCAGGGGCGCAAGAGACCCAGTACTTC. This encodes CASSPAPGAQETQYF.

The chain links TRBV6-5 to TRBJ2-2, with D tentatively TRBD1 (6 bases). This CDR3 is 11 amino acids long. V lost 8 bases, J lost 7 bases, and 8 bases lay in between. Germline V CDR1 and CDR2: MNHEY, SVGAGI. The CDR3 spells CASQGGGELFF. In DNA form, the CDR3 reads TGTGCCAGCCAAGGGGGCGGGGAGCTGTTTTTT.

The DNA for the CDR3 is TGTGCCAGCAGTGAAGGACAGGTAGATAACTATGGCTACACCTTC. Translation gives CASSEGQVDNYGYTF. The chain joins TRBV6-1 to TRBJ1-2; D possibly corresponds to TRBD1 (6 bases). The CDR3 totals 15 residues. The V gene lost 1 base and the J gene lost 1 base, with 10 bases spanning the gap. The germline V gene has CDR1 MNHNS and CDR2 SASEGT.

This chain uses TRBV9 with TRBJ1-2; 8 positions agree with TRBD1. The junction had 5 bases not matched to a gene; V was cut back by 0 bases and J by 7 bases. CDR3 length: 14 amino acids. Germline V gives CDR1 SGDLS, CDR2 YYNGEE. Here the CDR3 reads CASSVGDRMGGYTF. CDR3 in DNA: TGTGCCAGCAGCGTAGGGGACAGGATGGGTGGCTACACCTTC.

V and J are TRBV5-1 and TRBJ1-5; 7 bases agree with TRBD1. The CDR3 totals 15 residues. Trimming took 0 bases from V and 2 from J; bases not matched to a gene: 2. Germline CDR1 and CDR2: SGHRS and YFSETQ. CDR3 sequence: CASSLGDRGNQPQHF. CDR3 in DNA: TGCGCCAGCAGCTTGGGTGACAGGGGCAATCAGCCCCAGCATTTT.

In this sample, this clone turned up once. The genes are TRBV4-1 and TRBJ2-6, with D unresolved. CDR3 size: 19 residues. V lost 4 bases to trimming and J lost 0 bases, with 19 bases between them. Germline loops: CDR1 MGHRA, CDR2 YSYEKL. The CDR3 DNA reads TGCGCCAGCAGCCCTCTCCTCGGGTTCCTCTCCTCTGGGGCCAACGTCCTGACTTTC. Protein product: CASSPLLGFLSSGANVLTF.

This clone was seen only a few times. The chain couples TRBV19 to TRBJ1-6; D possibly corresponds to TRBD1 (6 bases). Trimming took off 4 bases at V and 14 bases at J, with 12 bases between the two ends. The CDR3 is 12 amino acids. Looked up from germline, CDR1 is LNHDA and CDR2 is SQIVND (reference sequence). Here the CDR3 DNA reads TGTGCCAGTAGTACCAAGGGACATACCCTCCACTTT. Protein sequence: CASSTKGHTLHF.

This chain connects TRBV5-8 to TRBJ2-3; D perhaps matches TRBD2 (6 bases). Deletions cut 3 bases from V and 4 bases from J, with 12 bases between. CDR3 length equals 14 residues. Germline CDR1 SGHTS, CDR2 YDEGEE. CDR3 DNA sequence: TGTGCCAGCAGCTCGGGGGTCGGCCCAGATACGCAGTATTTT. This codes for CASSSGVGPDTQYF.

The genes are TRBV6-1 and TRBJ2-7; TRBD2 is a possible D gene (7 bases). Germline CDR1 is MNHNS and CDR2 is SASEGT. The CDR3 extends over 15 amino acids. The germline V and J ends were trimmed by 4 bases and 0 bases, with 13 bases remaining between them. This chain's CDR3 is CASSAEGGSSYEQYF. CDR3 nucleotide sequence: TGTGCCAGCAGTGCCGAGGGGGGGAGCTCCTACGAGCAGTACTTC.

The chain carries TRBV7-9 and TRBJ1-2; no clear D gene. Trimming cost V 5 bases and J 8 bases, with 27 bases left between them. CDR1 and CDR2 from the germline V gene are SEHNR and FQNEAQ (reference sequence). The CDR3 has 17 residues. DNA for the CDR3: TGTGCCAGCAGCATACGGGATCTGCGCAGGATTGGGGAAGGCTACACCTTC. Protein: CASSIRDLRRIGEGYTF. Full variable domain (missing parts from reference TRBV7-9 and TRBJ1-2): DTGVSQNPRHKITKRGQNVTFRCDPISEHNRLYWYRQTLGQGPEFLTYFQNEAQLEKSRLLSDRFSAERPKGSFSTLEIQRTEQGDSAMYLCASSIRDLRRIGEGYTFGSGTRLTVV.

The chain recombines TRBV6-6 with TRBJ2-3; a possible D gene is TRBD2 (6 bases). Germline lookup yields CDR1 MNHNY and CDR2 SVGAGI (reference sequence). The CDR3 extends over 12 amino acids. V lost 8 bases, J lost 4 bases, and 10 bases lay in between. CDR3 protein: CASEGGPDTQYF. In DNA, the CDR3 is TGTGCCAGCGAGGGAGGCCCAGATACGCAGTATTTT.